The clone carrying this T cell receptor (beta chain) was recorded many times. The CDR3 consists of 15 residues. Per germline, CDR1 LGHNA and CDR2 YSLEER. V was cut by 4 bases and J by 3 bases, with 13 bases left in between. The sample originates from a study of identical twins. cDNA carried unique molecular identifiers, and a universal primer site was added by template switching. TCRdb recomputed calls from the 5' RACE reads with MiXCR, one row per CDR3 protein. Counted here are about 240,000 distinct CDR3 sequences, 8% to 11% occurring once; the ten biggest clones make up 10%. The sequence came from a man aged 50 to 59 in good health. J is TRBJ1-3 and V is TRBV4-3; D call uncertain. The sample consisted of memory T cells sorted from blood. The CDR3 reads CASSPGGLLGNTIYF. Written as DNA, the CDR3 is TGCGCCAGCAGCCCAGGTGGGCTTCTTGGAAACACCATATATTTT.